The 30 T cell receptor beta chains presented below share a single source sample, sequenced in a study of cytomegalovirus exposure and HLA in healthy donors. A multiplex PCR was run with 60 Vbeta primers and 13 Jbeta primers. Here immunoSEQ multiplex PCR was the method, and the copy in TCRdb shows in-frame clones only, minus some. The sample has roughly 180,000 clones, roughly 83% seen once; the top ten hold 0.2% to 0.3%. The sequencing sample was made of PBMCs. These receptors were collected from a boy between 10 and 17 years old in good health and CMV-seronegative.

The rearrangement links TRBV6-4 to TRBJ1-6; 8 bases match TRBD1. The germline gives CDR1 MRHNA, CDR2 SNTAGT. The trim removed 0 bases at V and 4 bases at J, leaving 11 bases unmatched. CDR3 size: 19 residues. CDR3 loop: CASSDSPGQAILYNSPLHF. The CDR3, as DNA: TGTGCCAGCAGTGACTCCCCGGGACAGGCGATTCTTTATAATTCACCCCTCCACTTT.

The chain combines TRBV5-1 with TRBJ1-2; D possibly corresponds to TRBD1 (5 bases). The CDR3 sequence is 14 residues long. In germline, CDR1 is SGHRS, CDR2 YFSETQ. Trimming removed 3 bases from V and 4 bases from J, with 13 bases in between. CDR3 coding DNA: TGCGCCAGCAGCTCCGACAGCCTCTCCTATGGCTACACCTTC. Protein sequence: CASSSDSLSYGYTF.

This clone was seen a few times. This chain connects TRBV4-1 to TRBJ1-4; 9 positions agree with TRBD1. Germline CDR1 and CDR2: MGHRA and YSYEKL. The CDR3 contains 14 residues. Germline trimming cut 4 bases from V and 8 bases from J; bases unmatched to any gene: 5. CDR3: CASSRWTGEEKLFF. The CDR3 nucleotides read TGCGCCAGCAGCCGATGGACAGGGGAAGAAAAACTGTTTTTT.

This chain uses TRBV18 with TRBJ2-4, with TRBD2 identical over 7 bases. The trim removed 5 bases at V and 15 bases at J, leaving 10 bases unmatched. The CDR3 is 12 residues long. Germline V gives CDR1 KGHSH, CDR2 LQKENI. The CDR3 nucleotides are TGTGCCAGCTCATCCCCCGGACTAGGCCCGTACTTC. It specifies CASSSPGLGPYF.

The V call is TRBV5-6, the J call TRBJ1-2; a weak D match, TRBD1 (6 bases). This CDR3 is built from 12 residues. Germline CDR1 is SGHDT and CDR2 is YYEEEE. Between the trimmed V and J ends, which lost 4 bases and 7 bases, there was a span of 11 bases. CDR3 sequence reads: CASSRDRLGYTF. In DNA form, the CDR3 reads TGTGCCAGCAGCCGAGACAGGCTTGGCTACACCTTC. Complete variable domain (other parts from reference TRBV5-6 and TRBJ1-2): DAGVTQSPTHLIKTRGQQVTLRCSPKSGHDTVSWYQQALGQGPQFIFQYYEEEERQRGNFPDRFSGHQFPNYSSELNVNALLLGDSALYLCASSRDRLGYTFGSGTRLTVV.

V gene TRBV5-1 combines with J gene TRBJ2-1; D not resolved. This CDR3 comprises 13 residues. V lost 3 bases and J lost 5, with 9 bases in between. Germline V gene sequence: CDR1 SGHRS, CDR2 YFSETQ. CDR3 protein: CASSSTVNNEQFF. In DNA form, the CDR3 reads TGCGCCAGCAGCTCTACCGTAAACAATGAGCAGTTCTTC.

The V and J genes are TRBV7-2 and TRBJ1-2, with D possibly matching TRBD1 (6 bases). Germline loops: CDR1 SGHTA, CDR2 FQGNSA. Trimming took 2 bases from V and 4 from J, leaving 14 bases between them. CDR3 length equals 15 residues. The CDR3: CASSLFGGLGYGYTF. DNA of the CDR3: TGTGCCAGCAGCTTATTCGGGGGGCTCGGCTATGGCTACACCTTC.

This clone has only one observation. The chain uses TRBV4-1 and TRBJ2-3; D might be TRBD2 (6 bases). This CDR3 contains 15 residues. V was pared by 0 bases and J by 5 bases, with 12 bases between. Germline V gene sequence: CDR1 MGHRA, CDR2 YSYEKL. This CDR3 reads CASSQDGTSKDTQYF. The CDR3, as DNA: TGCGCCAGCAGCCAAGACGGGACTTCCAAAGATACGCAGTATTTT.

The CDR3, as DNA: TGTGCCAGCAGTCGAACAGGGGGCGCGCCCCTTGAAAAACTGTTTTTT. It translates to CASSRTGGAPLEKLFF. The V and J genes are TRBV28 and TRBJ1-4, with 9 bases that match TRBD1. V was pared by 5 bases and J by 7 bases, with 11 bases of the junction left unmatched. The germline gives CDR1 MDHEN, CDR2 SYDVKM. CDR3 size: 16 residues.

This rearrangement joins TRBV19 to TRBJ2-2, with a tentative D call TRBD1 (6 bases). Germline lookup yields CDR1 LNHDA and CDR2 SQIVND (reference sequence). The CDR3 contains 14 residues. CDR3 sequence (DNA): TGTGCTACCTCGTGGGGGCGCGGGACCGGGGAGCTGTTTTTT. Its protein is CATSWGRGTGELFF.

V gene TRBV19 combines with J gene TRBJ1-1; weak D call: TRBD1 (6 bases). Looked up from germline, CDR1 is LNHDA and CDR2 is SQIVND (reference sequence). Trimming left V 5 bases short and J 4 bases short, with 23 bases between. The CDR3 consists of 17 residues. The CDR3 sequence: CASSHREMIGIGTEAFF. Written as DNA, the CDR3 is TGTGCCAGTAGTCACAGGGAAATGATCGGGATAGGCACTGAAGCTTTCTTT.

The chain couples TRBV5-1 to TRBJ2-1, with TRBD1 identical over 9 bases. Trimming at V came to 4 bases and at J to 1 base, leaving 6 bases not matched to a gene. The CDR3 has 16 residues. Germline V gene data show CDR1 as SGHRS and CDR2 as YFSETQ. The CDR3, as DNA: TGCGCCAGCAGCGGGACAGGGTGGGGTTCCTACAATGAGCAGTTCTTC. Protein sequence: CASSGTGWGSYNEQFF.

This chain links TRBV2 with TRBJ2-1; the match to TRBD1 covers 7 bases. Germline V gives CDR1 SNHLY, CDR2 FYNNEI. V trimming: 1 base; J trimming: 5 bases; junction bases outside the gene matches: 5. The CDR3 is made up of 15 amino acids. In nucleotides, the CDR3 is TGTGCCAGCAGTGAAGGAGGGGGCCAGAACAATGAGCAGTTCTTC. It codes for CASSEGGGQNNEQFF.

This chain connects TRBV2 to TRBJ2-1, with 7 bases matching TRBD2. The CDR3 consists of 17 residues. Germline CDR1 SNHLY, CDR2 FYNNEI. The ends lost 9 bases at V and 4 bases at J; junction bases unmatched: 18. The DNA for the CDR3 is TGTGCCAGTCAAGCTTTACTACTAGCGACCCTTTACAATGAGCAGTTCTTC. Translated: CASQALLLATLYNEQFF. Based on the CDR3 plus reference TRBV2 and TRBJ2-1, the full variable domain is EPEVTQTPSHQVTQMGQEVILRCVPISNHLYFYWYRQILGQKVEFLVSFYNNEISEKSEIFDDQFSVERPDGSNFTLKIRSTKLEDSAMYFCASQALLLATLYNEQFFGPGTRLTVL.

The rearrangement links TRBV9 to TRBJ1-2; D gene uncertain. V dropped 3 bases and J dropped 8 bases, with 8 bases sitting between them. The germline V gene has CDR1 SGDLS and CDR2 YYNGEE. This CDR3 comprises 11 residues. CDR3 DNA sequence: TGTGCCAGCAGCGGGCGGGTGGGCTACACCTTC. Translated: CASSGRVGYTF.

This rearrangement joins TRBV7-8 to TRBJ1-2, with D possibly being TRBD1 (5 bases). This CDR3 region has 15 residues. V lost 1 base and J 4 bases, leaving 13 bases between the germline ends. Germline CDR1 SGHVS, CDR2 FQNEAQ. CDR3 DNA: TGTGCCAGCAGCTTAGGGGGCTGGGGTAGCTATGGCTACACCTTC. Protein product: CASSLGGWGSYGYTF. Supplemented by reference TRBV7-8 and TRBJ1-2, the full variable domain reads GAGVSQSPRYKVAKRGQDVALRCDPISGHVSLFWYQQALGQGPEFLTYFQNEAQLDKSGLPSDRFFAERPEGSVSTLKIQRTQQEDSAVYLCASSLGGWGSYGYTFGSGTRLTVV.

This clone was counted a single time. The chain combines TRBV6-6 with TRBJ2-1, with D unresolved. Germline V gene data show CDR1 as MNHNY and CDR2 as SVGAGI (reference sequence). The V and J ends lost 5 bases and 1 base respectively, with 15 bases between them. The CDR3 consists of 16 residues. The CDR3 is CASSHEGLGSYNEQFF. The DNA of the CDR3 is TGTGCCAGCAGTCACGAAGGTCTAGGTTCCTACAATGAGCAGTTCTTC.

The gene calls are TRBV10-3 and TRBJ1-6; tentative D call: TRBD1 (6 bases). This CDR3 has 15 residues. CDR1 is ENHRY, CDR2 SYGVKD, per germline. V was trimmed by 9 bases and J by 0 bases, leaving 12 bases between them. DNA for the CDR3: TGTGCCATTCGAGGGGGGGGCTCCTATAATTCACCCCTCCACTTT. This gives the protein CAIRGGGSYNSPLHF.

The chain joins TRBV11-1 to TRBJ2-1; TRBD2 agrees at 10 bases. Looked up from germline, CDR1 is SGHAT and CDR2 is FQDESV (reference sequence). This CDR3 contains 15 residues. V gave up 8 bases and J gave up 5 bases; unmatched junction bases: 9. CDR3 residues: CASAFSGRLHNEQFF. The CDR3 DNA reads as TGTGCCAGCGCGTTTAGCGGGAGGCTACACAATGAGCAGTTCTTC.

The rearrangement joins TRBV15 to TRBJ2-5; no clear D. V lost 0 bases and J 5 bases, leaving 10 bases between the germline ends. The CDR3 contains 14 residues. CDR1 is LNHNV, CDR2 YYDKDF, per germline (reference sequence). This CDR3 is CATSREGLRETQYF. DNA for the CDR3: TGTGCCACCAGCAGAGAGGGCCTAAGGGAGACCCAGTACTTC.

This chain links TRBV2 with TRBJ2-3; a possible D gene is TRBD2 (6 bases). From germline, CDR1 is SNHLY and CDR2 FYNNEI. The CDR3 extends over 16 amino acids. With 3 bases removed from V and 2 bases from J, the gap between germline ends came to 15 bases. CDR3 in DNA: TGTGCCAGCAGTGACTTCGGCGGGAAGTCCACAGATACGCAGTATTTT. Translated, it gives CASSDFGGKSTDTQYF. Based on the CDR3 plus reference TRBV2 and TRBJ2-3, the full variable domain is EPEVTQTPSHQVTQMGQEVILRCVPISNHLYFYWYRQILGQKVEFLVSFYNNEISEKSEIFDDQFSVERPDGSNFTLKIRSTKLEDSAMYFCASSDFGGKSTDTQYFGPGTRLTVL.

This sequence joins TRBV27 and TRBJ1-5; 11 bases align to TRBD1. V lost 5 bases and J lost 6; bases outside the gene matches: 6. Germline CDR1 reads MNHEY; CDR2 reads SMNVEV (reference sequence). This CDR3 region has 15 residues. CDR3 in DNA: TGTGCCAGCAGTCTAGGACAGGGGGCGGGTCAGCCCCAGCATTTT. Its translation: CASSLGQGAGQPQHF.

This clone was observed once. The chain carries TRBV6-4 and TRBJ1-3; 9 bases align to TRBD1. The V and J ends lost 5 bases and 1 base, in that order; junction bases with no gene match: 6. This CDR3 contains 16 residues. In germline, CDR1 is MRHNA, CDR2 SNTAGT. CDR3 in amino acids: CASSSRQGESGNTIYF. The CDR3 DNA reads as TGTGCCAGCAGTTCCAGACAGGGGGAATCTGGAAACACCATATATTTT.

The J gene is TRBJ2-3, the V gene TRBV6-1, with 9 bases matching TRBD2. The germline V gene has CDR1 MNHNS and CDR2 SASEGT. Germline trimming cut 4 bases from V and 4 bases from J; bases unmatched to any gene: 9. There are 16 residues in the CDR3. Here the CDR3 DNA reads TGTGCCAGCAGTGCCCTTAGCGGGAGCGGGTCAGATACGCAGTATTTT. Protein: CASSALSGSGSDTQYF.

The V and J genes are TRBV7-2 and TRBJ2-7; 7 bases match TRBD1. J gave up 4 bases and V 5 bases, and 8 bases lay outside the gene matches. Germline CDR1 SGHTA, CDR2 FQGNSA. This CDR3 spans 14 amino acids. The chain's CDR3 is CASSPSTGQYEQYF. The CDR3 DNA reads TGTGCCAGCAGCCCCTCGACAGGGCAATACGAGCAGTACTTC. The full variable domain, with the rest looked up from reference TRBV7-2 and TRBJ2-7, is GAGVSQSPSNKVTEKGKDVELRCDPISGHTALYWYRQSLGQGLEFLIYFQGNSAPDKSGLPSDRFSAERTGGSVSTLTIQRTQQEDSAVYLCASSPSTGQYEQYFGPGTRLTVT.

J is TRBJ2-3 and V is TRBV2, with 7 bases lining up with TRBD1. Germline CDR1 and CDR2: SNHLY and FYNNEI. Losses at the gene ends were 6 bases for V and 0 bases for J; bases not matched to a gene: 9. The CDR3 covers 16 residues. The DNA of the CDR3 is TGTGCCAGCAGCGGCGGACAGGTGGACAGCACAGATACGCAGTATTTT. Translation: CASSGGQVDSTDTQYF.

The V and J genes are TRBV5-1 and TRBJ2-2, with 14 positions matching TRBD2. CDR1 is SGHRS and CDR2 is YFSETQ in the germline V gene. J lost 6 bases, V lost 4 bases, and 8 bases had no gene match. The CDR3 has 17 residues. CDR3 in amino acids: CASSKTGLAGVPGELFF. The CDR3 DNA sequence: TGCGCCAGCAGCAAGACGGGACTAGCGGGAGTTCCCGGGGAGCTGTTTTTT.

A single count supports this clone. The rearrangement links TRBV28 to TRBJ2-7; D unresolved. This CDR3 is 14 amino acids long. Germline loops: CDR1 MDHEN, CDR2 SYDVKM. Between the trimmed V and J ends, which lost 5 bases and 0 bases, there was a span of 11 bases. CDR3 sequence (DNA): TGTGCCAGCAGTAGCGCCAGATTCTCCTACGAGCAGTACTTC. Amino acids: CASSSARFSYEQYF.

This clone has only one observation. The chain's CDR3 is CASSFFRGEAFF. The CDR3 DNA reads TGTGCCAGCAGCTTTTTCCGGGGTGAAGCTTTCTTT. The rearrangement uses TRBV11-2 and TRBJ1-1, with no clear D. The V end lost 3 bases, the J end lost 7 bases, and 9 bases lay between the germline ends. Germline V gene data show CDR1 as SGHAT and CDR2 as FQNNGV. The CDR3 contains 12 residues.

The chain uses TRBV29-1 and TRBJ1-2, with D possibly being TRBD1 (5 bases). The V gene's germline CDR1 is SQVTM and CDR2 ANQGSEA. The CDR3 is 13 residues long. The germline V and J ends were trimmed by 0 bases and 2 bases, with 7 bases remaining between them. The CDR3 region is CSVEDRQNYGYTF. The CDR3 DNA is TGCAGCGTTGAAGATCGACAGAACTATGGCTACACCTTC.